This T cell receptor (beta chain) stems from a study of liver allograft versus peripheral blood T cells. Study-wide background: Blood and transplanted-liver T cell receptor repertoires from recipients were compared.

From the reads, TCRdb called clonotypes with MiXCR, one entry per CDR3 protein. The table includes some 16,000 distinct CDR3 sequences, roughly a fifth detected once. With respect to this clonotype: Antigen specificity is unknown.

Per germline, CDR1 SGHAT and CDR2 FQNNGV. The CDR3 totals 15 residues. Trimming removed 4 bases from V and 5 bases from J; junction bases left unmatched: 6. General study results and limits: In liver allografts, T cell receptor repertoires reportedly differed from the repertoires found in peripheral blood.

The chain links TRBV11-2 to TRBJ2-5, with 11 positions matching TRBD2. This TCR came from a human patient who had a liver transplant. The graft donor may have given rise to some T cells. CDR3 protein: CASSYSGRAWETQYF. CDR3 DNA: TGTGCCAGCAGCTATAGCGGGAGGGCATGGGAGACCCAGTACTTC.